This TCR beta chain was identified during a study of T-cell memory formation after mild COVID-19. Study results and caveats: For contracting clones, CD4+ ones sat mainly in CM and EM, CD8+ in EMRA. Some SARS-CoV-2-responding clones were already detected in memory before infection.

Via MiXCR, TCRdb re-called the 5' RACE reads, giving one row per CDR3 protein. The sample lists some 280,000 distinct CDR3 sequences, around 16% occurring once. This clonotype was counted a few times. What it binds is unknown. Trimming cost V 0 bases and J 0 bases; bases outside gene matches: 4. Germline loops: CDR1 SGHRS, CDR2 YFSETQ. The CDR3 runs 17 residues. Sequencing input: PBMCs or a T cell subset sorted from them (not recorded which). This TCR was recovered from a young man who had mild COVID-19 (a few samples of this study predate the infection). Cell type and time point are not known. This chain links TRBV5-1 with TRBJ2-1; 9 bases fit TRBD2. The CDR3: CASSLERGAGSYNEQFF. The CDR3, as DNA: TGCGCCAGCAGCTTGGAGCGGGGGGCCGGCTCCTACAATGAGCAGTTCTTC.